This T cell receptor (beta chain) was captured by sequencing in a study of blood T cell repertoires in COVID-19. Study-wide context: Material from acute and convalescent COVID-19 was sourced from the United States, Italy and Spain. T cells, B-cell-depleted T cells, or PBMCs supplied cDNA or gDNA.

Study members were between roughly 18 and 100 years old and lived in 24 US regions. Authors' processing steps: Amplification of reference gene primers was used by the study to estimate nucleated cell counts. Assay used: immunoSEQ multiplex PCR; TCRdb lists only in-frame clones, some missing. V and J calls and clone size are given by that table; D and trimming were obtained from the DNA. The data contain under 500,000 clones, nearly 90% of them singletons. V lost 2 bases and J lost 3, with 14 bases in between. The CDR3 sequence is 15 residues long. The receptor was derived from a woman younger than 30 with acute COVID-19. The sequenced sample consisted of PBMCs or T cells enriched from blood (not recorded which). The V call is TRBV5-3, the J call TRBJ1-2; D not resolved. TRBV5-3 counts as an open reading frame of uncertain function. Here the CDR3 reads CARSFNPPPDYGYTF. In DNA, the CDR3 is TGTGCCAGAAGCTTTAACCCGCCGCCAGACTATGGCTACACCTTC.